This TCR beta chain was recovered during a study of blood T cell repertoires in COVID-19 (dated by TCRdb to the early 2020s). General notes on the study: Samples from collaborators originated in the United States, Italy and Spain and spanned both the acute and convalescent phases of COVID-19. The repertoires were made available in a free public database intended to serve as a resource for research on the immune response to SARS-CoV-2. Where available, HLA class I and class II types were obtained from metadata supplied by the sample provider rather than from assay-based typing. Samples came from the ongoing ImmuneRACE study (first 160 participants) plus 1,254 subjects from 6 global collaborators. The sample metadata nearly always contained a de-identified subject ID, COVID-19 status, age in years and sex. The prospective study material was composed of cDNA or gDNA derived from T cells, B-cell-depleted T cells, or PBMCs. The dataset comprised deeply sampled blood TCRbeta repertoires from subjects exposed to, actively infected with, or recovered from COVID-19.

Clipping removes 3 bases from V and 6 bases from J, with 1 as the unmatched junction base count. Spanning cysteine to phenylalanine, the CDR3 consists of 13 amino acids. CDR3 DNA only is kept here, 39 bases in frame from base 1. A remark on this clone: What this receptor recognizes is not known. No per-base quality is available; no much larger clone lies one base away.

Whole blood was collected in K2EDTA tubes by collaborating institutions according to the institutions' own protocols. For TCRbeta analysis, collaborators shipped samples as frozen whole blood, isolated PBMCs, or DNA extracted from either of those sample types. The paper's findings and limits, for the study overall: The amount of clinical and demographic metadata varied by source and participant and was provided uncurated.

The immunoSEQ Assay, a bias-controlled multiplex PCR, was used to amplify TCRbeta CDR3 regions from genomic DNA. As for how the authors treated the data: Within the assay, amplification of reference gene primers was used to estimate how many nucleated cells each sample contained. Sequence reads were collapsed and filtered to measure the absolute abundance of every unique TCRbeta CDR3 rearrangement. Productive Simpson clonality was computed per sample as the square root of Simpson's diversity index over productive rearrangements. TCRdb obtained this table from immuneACCESS and retained in-frame rearrangements with V and J assigned. These tables miss some clones; where compared with another copy, unresolved V genes account for less than half of the shortfall, and the remainder is unexplained. That table is the source of V, J and clone size, and D and trimming were worked out from the DNA. A total of about 88,000 clones appear in this sample, 70% to 90% of them only once. The ten largest clonotypes hold about 2.7% of the sample.

The V and J segments used are TRBV12-3 or TRBV12-4 and TRBJ1-1, and 10 junctional nucleotides match TRBD1. Sequencing was done on a sample of peripheral blood. The TCR was taken from a woman aged 80 or older with acute or convalescent COVID-19. Here is the DNA: TGTGCCAGCAGTTTCGGACAGGGGGCTGAAGCTTTCTTT. Its product reads: CASSFGQGAEAFF.